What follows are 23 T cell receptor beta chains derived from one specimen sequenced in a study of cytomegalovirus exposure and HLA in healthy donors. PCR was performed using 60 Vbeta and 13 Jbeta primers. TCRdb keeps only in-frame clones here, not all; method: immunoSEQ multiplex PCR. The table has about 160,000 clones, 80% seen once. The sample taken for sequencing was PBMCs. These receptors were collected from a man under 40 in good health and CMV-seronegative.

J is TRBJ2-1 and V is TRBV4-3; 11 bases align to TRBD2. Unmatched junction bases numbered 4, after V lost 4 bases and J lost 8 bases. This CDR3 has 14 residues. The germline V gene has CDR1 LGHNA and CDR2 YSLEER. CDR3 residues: CASSLLAGGDEQFF. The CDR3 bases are TGCGCCAGCAGCCTTTTAGCGGGGGGGGATGAGCAGTTCTTC.

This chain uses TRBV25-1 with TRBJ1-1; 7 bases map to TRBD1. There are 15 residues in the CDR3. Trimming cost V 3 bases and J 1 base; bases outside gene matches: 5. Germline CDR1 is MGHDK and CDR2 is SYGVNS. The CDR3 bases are TGTGCCAGCAGTGAGGGCAGGGGGGCGAACACTGAAGCTTTCTTT. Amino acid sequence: CASSEGRGANTEAFF.

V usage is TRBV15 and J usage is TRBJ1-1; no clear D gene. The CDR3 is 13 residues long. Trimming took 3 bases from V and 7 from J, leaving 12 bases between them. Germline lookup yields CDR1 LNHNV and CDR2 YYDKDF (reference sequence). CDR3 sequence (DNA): TGTGCCACCAGCAGGTCATCTGGTAGTGAAGCTTTCTTT. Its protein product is CATSRSSGSEAFF.

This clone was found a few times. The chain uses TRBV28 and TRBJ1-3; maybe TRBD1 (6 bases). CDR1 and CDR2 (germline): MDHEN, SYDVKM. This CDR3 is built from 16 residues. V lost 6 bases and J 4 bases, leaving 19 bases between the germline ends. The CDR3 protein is CASRTHKQGDGNTIYF. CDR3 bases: TGTGCCAGCAGGACACATAAACAGGGCGACGGAAACACCATATATTTT.

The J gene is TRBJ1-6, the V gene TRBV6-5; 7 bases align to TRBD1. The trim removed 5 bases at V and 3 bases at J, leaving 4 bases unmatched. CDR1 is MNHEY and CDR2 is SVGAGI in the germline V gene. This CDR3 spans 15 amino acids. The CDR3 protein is CASSPDRDYNSPLHF. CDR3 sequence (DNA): TGTGCCAGCAGTCCAGACAGGGACTATAATTCACCCCTCCACTTT.

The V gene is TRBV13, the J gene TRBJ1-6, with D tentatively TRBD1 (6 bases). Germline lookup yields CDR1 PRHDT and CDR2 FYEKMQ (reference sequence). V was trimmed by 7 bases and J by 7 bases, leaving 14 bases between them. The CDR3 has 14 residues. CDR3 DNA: TGTGCCAGCACCAACGACAGGTGGAATTCACCCCTCCACTTT. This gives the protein CASTNDRWNSPLHF.

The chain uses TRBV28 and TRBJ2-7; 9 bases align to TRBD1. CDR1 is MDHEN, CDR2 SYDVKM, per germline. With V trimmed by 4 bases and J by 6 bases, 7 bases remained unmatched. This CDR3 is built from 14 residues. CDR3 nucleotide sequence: TGTGCCAGCAGTTCTGCCGGGACAGGGCGCGAGCAGTACTTC. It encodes CASSSAGTGREQYF.

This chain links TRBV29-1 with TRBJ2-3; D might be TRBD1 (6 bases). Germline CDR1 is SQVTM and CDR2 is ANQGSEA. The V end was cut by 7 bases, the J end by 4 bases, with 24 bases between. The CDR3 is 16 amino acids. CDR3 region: CSARIRDKTSADTQYF. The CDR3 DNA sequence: TGCAGCGCCAGAATTCGGGACAAAACCTCGGCAGATACGCAGTATTTT.

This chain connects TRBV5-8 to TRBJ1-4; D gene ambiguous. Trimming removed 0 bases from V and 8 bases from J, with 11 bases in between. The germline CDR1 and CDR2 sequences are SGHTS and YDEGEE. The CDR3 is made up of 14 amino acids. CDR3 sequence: CASSLDVSREKLFF. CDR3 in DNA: TGTGCCAGCAGCTTGGATGTCAGTCGCGAAAAACTGTTTTTT.

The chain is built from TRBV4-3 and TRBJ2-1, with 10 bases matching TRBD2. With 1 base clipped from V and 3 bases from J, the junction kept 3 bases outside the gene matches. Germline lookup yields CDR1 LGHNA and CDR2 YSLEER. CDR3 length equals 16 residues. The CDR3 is CASSQAVAGGYNEQFF. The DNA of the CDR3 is TGCGCCAGCAGCCAAGCTGTAGCGGGGGGCTACAATGAGCAGTTCTTC.

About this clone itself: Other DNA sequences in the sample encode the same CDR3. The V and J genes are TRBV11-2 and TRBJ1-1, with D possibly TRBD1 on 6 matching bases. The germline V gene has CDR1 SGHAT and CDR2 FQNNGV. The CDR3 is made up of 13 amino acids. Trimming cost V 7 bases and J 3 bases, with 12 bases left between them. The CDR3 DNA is TGTGCCAGCACAACCACAGGGCACACTGAAGCTTTCTTT. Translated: CASTTTGHTEAFF.

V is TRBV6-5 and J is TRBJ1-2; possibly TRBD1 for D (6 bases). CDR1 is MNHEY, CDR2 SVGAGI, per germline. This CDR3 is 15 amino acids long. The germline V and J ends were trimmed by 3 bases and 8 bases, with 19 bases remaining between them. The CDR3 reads CASSYRGAGAGGYTF. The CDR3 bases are TGTGCCAGCAGTTATCGAGGGGCGGGGGCTGGCGGCTACACCTTC.

The CDR3 reads CASSAEIGTANYGYTF. As DNA, the CDR3 is TGTGCCAGCAGTGCCGAAATAGGGACAGCTAACTATGGCTACACCTTC. J is TRBJ1-2 and V is TRBV2, with 7 nucleotides matching TRBD1. This CDR3 is 16 amino acids long. The trim removed 4 bases at V and 0 bases at J, leaving 8 bases unmatched. CDR1 SNHLY and CDR2 FYNNEI come from the germline V gene.

CDR3 protein: CASSFPGPRTYEQYF. For the CDR3, the DNA is TGTGCCAGCAGTTTCCCAGGGCCTCGAACCTACGAGCAGTACTTC. The rearrangement joins TRBV11-2 to TRBJ2-7; the D gene is possibly TRBD1 (5 bases). The V end was cut by 6 bases, the J end by 2 bases, with 17 bases between. CDR3 length: 15 residues. Germline loops: CDR1 SGHAT, CDR2 FQNNGV.

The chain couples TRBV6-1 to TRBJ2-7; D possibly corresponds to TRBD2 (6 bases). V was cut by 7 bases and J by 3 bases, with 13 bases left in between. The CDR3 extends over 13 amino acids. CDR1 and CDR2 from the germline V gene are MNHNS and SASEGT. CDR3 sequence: CASTQGGVYEQYF. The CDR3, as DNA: TGTGCCAGCACCCAAGGAGGGGTCTACGAGCAGTACTTC.

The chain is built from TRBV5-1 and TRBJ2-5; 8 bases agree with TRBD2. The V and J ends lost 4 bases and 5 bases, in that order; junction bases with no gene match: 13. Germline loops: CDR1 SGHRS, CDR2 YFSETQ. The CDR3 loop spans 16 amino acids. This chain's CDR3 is CASSNLLTGGQETQYF. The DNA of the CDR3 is TGCGCCAGCAGCAACCTCCTTACGGGGGGGCAGGAGACCCAGTACTTC.

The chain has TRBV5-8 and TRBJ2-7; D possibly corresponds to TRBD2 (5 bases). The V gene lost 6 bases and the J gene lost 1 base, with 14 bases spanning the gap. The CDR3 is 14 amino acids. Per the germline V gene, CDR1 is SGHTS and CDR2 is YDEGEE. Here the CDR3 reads CASKPGVGSYEQYF. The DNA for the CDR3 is TGTGCCAGCAAGCCCGGGGTCGGATCCTACGAGCAGTACTTC.

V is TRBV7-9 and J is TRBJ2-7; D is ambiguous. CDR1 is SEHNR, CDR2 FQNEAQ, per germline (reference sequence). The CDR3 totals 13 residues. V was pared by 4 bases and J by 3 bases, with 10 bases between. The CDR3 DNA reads TGTGCCAGCAGCTCACTGTCCTTCTACGAGCAGTACTTC. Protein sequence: CASSSLSFYEQYF.

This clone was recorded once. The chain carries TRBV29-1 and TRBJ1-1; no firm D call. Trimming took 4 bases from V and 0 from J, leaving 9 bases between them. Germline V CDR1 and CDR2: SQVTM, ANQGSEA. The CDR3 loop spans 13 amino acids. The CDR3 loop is CSVVGRMNTEAFF. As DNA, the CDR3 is TGCAGCGTTGTGGGCAGAATGAACACTGAAGCTTTCTTT.

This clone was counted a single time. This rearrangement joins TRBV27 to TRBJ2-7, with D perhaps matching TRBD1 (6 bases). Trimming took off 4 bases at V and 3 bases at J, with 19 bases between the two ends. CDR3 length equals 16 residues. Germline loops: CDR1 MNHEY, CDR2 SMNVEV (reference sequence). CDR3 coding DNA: TGTGCCAGCAGTTCCCCCCCTCAAAGGGGGTTCTACGAGCAGTACTTC. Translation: CASSSPPQRGFYEQYF.

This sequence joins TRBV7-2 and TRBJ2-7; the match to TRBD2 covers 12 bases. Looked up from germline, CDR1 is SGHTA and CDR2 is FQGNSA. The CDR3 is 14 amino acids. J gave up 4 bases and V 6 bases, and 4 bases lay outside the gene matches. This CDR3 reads CASSPTSGSYEQYF. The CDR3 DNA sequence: TGTGCCAGCAGTCCGACTAGCGGGAGTTACGAGCAGTACTTC.

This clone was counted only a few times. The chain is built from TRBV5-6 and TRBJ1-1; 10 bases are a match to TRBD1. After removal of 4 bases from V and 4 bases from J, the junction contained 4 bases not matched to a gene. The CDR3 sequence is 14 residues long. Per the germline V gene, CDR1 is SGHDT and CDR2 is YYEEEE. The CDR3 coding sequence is TGTGCCAGCAGCCATGGGACAGGGGTCACTGAAGCTTTCTTT. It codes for CASSHGTGVTEAFF. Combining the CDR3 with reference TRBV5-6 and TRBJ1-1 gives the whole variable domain DAGVTQSPTHLIKTRGQQVTLRCSPKSGHDTVSWYQQALGQGPQFIFQYYEEEERQRGNFPDRFSGHQFPNYSSELNVNALLLGDSALYLCASSHGTGVTEAFFGQGTRLTVV.

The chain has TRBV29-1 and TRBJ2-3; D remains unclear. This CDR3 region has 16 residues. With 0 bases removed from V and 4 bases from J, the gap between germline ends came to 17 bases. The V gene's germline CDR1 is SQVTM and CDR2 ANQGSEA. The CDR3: CSVEDLGEFPSDTQYF. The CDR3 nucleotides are TGCAGCGTTGAAGATCTAGGTGAATTCCCTTCAGATACGCAGTATTTT.